These T cell receptor beta chains were read from a single sample in a study of human T cells and chemical hapten exposure. Each CDR3 protein gets one entry after TCRdb re-called the RACE reads with MiXCR. The table lists about 260,000 distinct CDR3 sequences, about 9% of them singletons. The sample was whole blood, taken in connection with sensitization to the hapten diphenylcyclopropenone (DPC). These receptors all stem from a woman aged 40 to 50 with alopecia areata. Some clones in this sample may be carry-over from other donors' samples. Each CDR3 is given with its conserved first and last residue. D genes are given only for firm matches. Clone size appears in some rows only: once, few, many, or a class for an expanded clone.

TRBJ1-4	few	14	TRBD1	TRBV2	CASRRDSFNEKLFF	TGTGCCAGCAGGAGGGACAGCTTTAATGAAAAACTGTTTTTT
TRBJ1-1	.	14	TRBD1	TRBV2	CASNAGTGMAEAFF	TGTGCCAGCAACGCCGGGACAGGGATGGCTGAAGCTTTCTTT
TRBJ1-1	few	13	.	TRBV6-5	CASSYSRHREAFF	TGTGCCAGCAGTTACTCGCGACACCGTGAAGCTTTCTTT
TRBJ2-2	many	15	.	TRBV4-1	CASSQDLVGSGELFF	TGCGCCAGCAGCCAAGATCTTGTGGGGTCCGGGGAGCTGTTTTTT
TRBJ2-3	few	14	.	TRBV20-1	CSARERLSTDTQYF	TGCAGTGCTAGAGAACGCTTAAGCACAGATACGCAGTATTTT
TRBJ2-3	few	14	TRBD2	TRBV4-2	CASNERENPDTQYF	TGTGCCAGCAACGAGCGGGAGAACCCAGATACGCAGTATTTT
TRBJ1-3	few	15	.	TRBV12-3/TRBV12-4	CASRSGVLPGNTIYF	TGTGCCAGCAGGTCGGGGGTCCTTCCTGGAAACACCATATATTTT
TRBJ1-4	few	14	.	TRBV3-1	CASSQQGTNEKLFF	TGTGCCAGCAGCCAACAGGGAACTAATGAAAAACTGTTTTTT
TRBJ1-3	few	14	.	TRBV7-8	CASSLGTTGNTIYF	TGTGCCAGCAGCTTAGGGACAACTGGAAACACCATATATTTT
TRBJ2-3	.	14	.	TRBV28	CASAGGASTDTQYF	TGTGCCAGCGCCGGAGGGGCCAGCACAGATACGCAGTATTTT
TRBJ2-1	few	14	.	TRBV7-2	CASSPPGIRNEQFF	TGTGCCAGCAGCCCCCCGGGAATAAGGAATGAGCAGTTCTTC
TRBJ2-7	.	12	.	TRBV5-1	CASSLDGFEQYF	TGCGCCAGCAGCTTGGACGGTTTCGAGCAGTACTTC
TRBJ2-3	many	17	TRBD2	TRBV6-1	CASSGIRAGIRTDTQYF	TGTGCCAGCAGTGGCATTAGAGCGGGGATTCGCACAGATACGCAGTATTTT
TRBJ2-1	.	16	TRBD1	TRBV9	CASSVGARGRGNEQFF	TGTGCCAGCAGCGTAGGGGCTAGGGGGCGCGGGAATGAGCAGTTCTTC
TRBJ2-1	few	16	TRBD2	TRBV12-3/TRBV12-4	CASSSLAAGGDNEQFF	TGTGCCAGCAGTTCCTTGGCCGCGGGAGGTGACAATGAGCAGTTCTTC
TRBJ2-1	many	17	.	TRBV27	CASRFRAGSRLSNEQFF	TGTGCCAGCAGATTTAGGGCCGGTTCTCGGTTATCCAATGAGCAGTTCTTC
TRBJ2-3	few	14	.	TRBV28	CASSRSPSQDTQYF	TGTGCCAGCAGCCGGAGCCCCTCTCAAGATACGCAGTATTTT
TRBJ1-4	few	15	.	TRBV4-2	CASSQPGRYLEKLFF	TGTGCCAGCAGCCAACCGGGGAGATACCTTGAAAAACTGTTTTTT
TRBJ1-5	many	12	.	TRBV20-1	CSASDSNQPQHF	TGCAGTGCTAGTGATAGCAATCAGCCCCAGCATTTT
TRBJ1-5	.	15	TRBD1	TRBV2	CASSSDRGGGQPQHF	TGTGCCAGCAGTTCAGACAGGGGAGGAGGTCAGCCCCAGCATTTT
TRBJ2-3	many	18	TRBD1	TRBV6-5	CASSYSKRMDRVTDTQYF	TGTGCCAGCAGTTACTCTAAGCGTATGGACAGGGTCACAGATACGCAGTATTTT
TRBJ1-5	few	14	.	TRBV7-9	CASSATQLRQPQHF	TGTGCCAGCAGCGCAACACAGTTGAGGCAGCCCCAGCATTTT
TRBJ1-5	many	13	.	TRBV6-5	CASRRNSNQPQHF	TGTGCCAGCAGGAGGAATAGCAATCAGCCCCAGCATTTT
TRBJ2-7	.	17	TRBD2	TRBV6-1	CASYSPIRAGGPYEQYF	TGTGCCAGCTATAGCCCCATCCGAGCGGGAGGGCCCTACGAGCAGTACTTC
TRBJ2-7	few	15	.	TRBV7-2	CASSLTGGLLYEQYF	TGTGCCAGCAGCTTAACTGGGGGACTTCTCTACGAGCAGTACTTC